These T cell receptor beta chains were read from a single sample in a study of HIV-infected patients and healthy controls. From the 5' RACE reads, TCRdb called clonotypes with MiXCR, one entry per CDR3 protein. This table has tens of thousands of distinct CDR3 sequences, 8.5% to 9% appearing once. Specimen: blood. These receptors were obtained from an adult in good health. Each CDR3 is given without its conserved first and last residue. A D gene is named only where the DNA matches it firmly.

D gene | V gene | CDR3 protein
. | TRBV5-8 | ASSPRTA
. | TRBV5-4 | ASSLVGADTQY
. | TRBV28 | ASSQAPRGRPEAF
. | TRBV7-9 | ASSPRTVSYEQY
TRBD1 | TRBV20-1 | SAMGQGAGRVWNQPQH
. | TRBV11-2 | ASGGCGQY
. | TRBV7-2 | ASSLEVQTYEQY
. | TRBV20-1 | SALTPAEAF
. | TRBV4-3 | ASSTNRGDSGNTIY
TRBD2 | TRBV7-8 | ASSSGLADTYEQY
TRBD2 | TRBV3-1 | ASSPSPGLLNEQF
TRBD1 | TRBV29-1 | SANRDRSTEAF
TRBD1 | TRBV3-1 | ASSRDRGYNEQF
. | TRBV5-6 | ASSLPSWGDDNEQF
. | TRBV11-2 | ASSFSGANVLT
. | TRBV28 | ASHNRGGRLSDTQY
TRBD2 | TRBV20-1 | SARPETSGEADTQY
. | TRBV5-6 | ASSSTTRGNANEKLF
. | TRBV7-6 | ASSSEGLGDQPQH
. | TRBV12-3/TRBV12-4 | ASSLLASGTEAF
. | TRBV30 | AWSQGWKPQH
. | TRBV14 | ASSQDLRDTQY
TRBD2 | TRBV11-2 | ASSSRSGGQPKNIQY
. | TRBV2 | ASTIAGGEKLF
. | TRBV20-1 | SAPITQFSSYEQY
. | TRBV20-1 | SAREIPPHTQY
. | TRBV6-6 | ASGRQEPLNQPQH
. | TRBV3-1 | ASSQARSLYYEQY
. | TRBV4-3 | ASSSQSAGELF
. | TRBV18 | ASSTQGGDTDTQY
. | TRBV28 | ASSFLAETGELF
. | TRBV9 | ASSVAGPPYNEQF
TRBD1 | TRBV28 | ASRGTAGTRDTQY
TRBD2 | TRBV7-6 | ASSSVLGSGGTDTQY
. | TRBV12-3/TRBV12-4 | ASSPFGREKLF
TRBD1 | TRBV20-1 | SAVGTGAGNTIY
TRBD1 | TRBV7-2 | ASSPREGARNEKLF
TRBD1 | TRBV6-6 | ASSTRQGDQPQH
. | TRBV3-1 | ASSQDGRVGGYT
. | TRBV19 | ASRTGWSTDTQY
. | TRBV6-5 | ASSYEPGGAKNIQY
. | TRBV5-5 | ASSRRGALTDTQY
. | TRBV6-2/TRBV6-3 | ASSRLDRDREQF
. | TRBV6-5 | ASSYGGQHYGYT
. | TRBV2 | ASTGDSNQPQH
. | TRBV21-1 | ASSKALGNSGANVLT
. | TRBV5-1 | ASSSGLYYNEQF
TRBD1 | TRBV6-5 | ASRPDRVRETQY
. | TRBV27 | ASSFRGGLTDTQY
TRBD1 | TRBV7-9 | ASSWGTEDQPQH
. | TRBV19 | ASSTFGQPRTDTQY
. | TRBV12-3/TRBV12-4 | ASSTSRARGNIQY
TRBD2 | TRBV6-2/TRBV6-3 | ASSYSRGNGEQY
TRBD1 | TRBV12-3/TRBV12-4 | ASSLGQGVNSPLH
. | TRBV10-3 | AISSVETNTGELF